In this sample, the clone carrying this T cell receptor (beta chain) turned up a few times. Its antigen is currently unknown. This specimen belongs to a study of glioma-infiltrating T cells. Trimming left V 1 base short and J 12 bases short, with 2 bases between. Germline CDR1 is SGHNT and CDR2 is YYREEE (reference sequence). The CDR3 runs to 9 residues. Using RNA template, CDR3s of TCR alpha and beta were amplified with iRepertoire arm-PCR. For one-step reverse transcription and amplification, about 90-450 ng of tissue mRNA or PBMC total RNA was used. In TCRdb, the multiplex PCR reads were re-called with MiXCR into one record per CDR3 protein. This sample has more than 95,000 distinct CDR3 sequences; approximately 25% occur once, and the top ten carry 15%. Whole-study results and caveats: Gliomas, especially low-grade, showed above-expected tissue-blood divergence; non-neoplastic patients showed below. CDR3 overlap between tissue and blood was very small.

This clonotype was sampled from a human donor with low-grade glioma or glioblastoma, undergoing nonglioma brain surgery, or in good health (not recorded which). Source material: glioma tissue, nonneoplastic brain tissue, or PBMCs (not recorded which). The chain joins TRBV5-4 to TRBJ2-1; D ambiguous. The CDR3 region has the DNA TGTGCCAGCAGCTTGCCGCAGTTCTTC. It is translated as CASSLPQFF.